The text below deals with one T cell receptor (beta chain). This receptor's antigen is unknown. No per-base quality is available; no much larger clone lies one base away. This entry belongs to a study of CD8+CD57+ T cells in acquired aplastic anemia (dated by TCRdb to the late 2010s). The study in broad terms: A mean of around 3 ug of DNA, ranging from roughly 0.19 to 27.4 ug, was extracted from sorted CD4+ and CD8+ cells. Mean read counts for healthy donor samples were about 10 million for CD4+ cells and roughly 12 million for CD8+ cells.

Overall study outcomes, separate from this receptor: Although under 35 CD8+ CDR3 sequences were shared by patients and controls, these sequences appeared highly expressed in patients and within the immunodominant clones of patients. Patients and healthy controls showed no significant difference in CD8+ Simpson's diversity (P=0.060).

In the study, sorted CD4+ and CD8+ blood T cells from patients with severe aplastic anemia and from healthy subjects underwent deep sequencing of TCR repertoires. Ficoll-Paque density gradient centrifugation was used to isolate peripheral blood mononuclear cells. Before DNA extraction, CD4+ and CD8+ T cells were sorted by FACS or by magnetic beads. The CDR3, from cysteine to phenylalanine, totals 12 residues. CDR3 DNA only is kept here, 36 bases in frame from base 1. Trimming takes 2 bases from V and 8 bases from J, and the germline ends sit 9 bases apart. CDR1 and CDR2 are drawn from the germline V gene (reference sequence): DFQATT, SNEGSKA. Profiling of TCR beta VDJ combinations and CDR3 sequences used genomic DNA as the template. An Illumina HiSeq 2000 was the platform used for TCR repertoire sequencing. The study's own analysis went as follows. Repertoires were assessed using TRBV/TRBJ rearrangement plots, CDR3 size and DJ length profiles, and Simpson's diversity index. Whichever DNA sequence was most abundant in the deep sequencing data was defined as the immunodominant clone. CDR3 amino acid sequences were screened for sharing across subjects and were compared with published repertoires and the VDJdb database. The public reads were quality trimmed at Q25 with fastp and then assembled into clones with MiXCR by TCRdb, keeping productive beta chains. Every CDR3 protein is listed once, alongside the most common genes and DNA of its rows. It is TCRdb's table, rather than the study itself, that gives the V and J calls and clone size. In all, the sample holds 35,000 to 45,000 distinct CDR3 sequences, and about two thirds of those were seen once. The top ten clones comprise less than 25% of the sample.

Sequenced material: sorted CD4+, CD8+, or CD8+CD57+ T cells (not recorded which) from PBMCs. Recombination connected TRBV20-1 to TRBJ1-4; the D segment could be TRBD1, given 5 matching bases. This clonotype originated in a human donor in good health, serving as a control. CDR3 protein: CSARQGEEKLFF. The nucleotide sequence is TGCAGTGCTAGACAGGGTGAAGAAAAACTGTTTTTT.